The next 26 T cell receptor beta chains were all read from a single sample in a study of CD8+CD57+ T cells in acquired aplastic anemia. In patients chosen for sequencing, flow cytometry had shown CD8+CD57+ cell expansion. The study profiled TCR beta VDJ and CDR3 using genomic DNA as template. Via MiXCR, TCRdb re-called the reads, giving one row per CDR3 protein. The table records about 160,000 distinct CDR3 sequences, roughly 50% of them present only once. The sequenced material came from sorted CD4+, CD8+, or CD8+CD57+ T cells (not recorded which) from PBMCs. These receptors all come from a human donor with aplastic anemia.

A remark on this clonotype: Sequence at one end of the junction differs from germline and may be a read error. The CDR3 DNA follows: TGTGCCAGCAGCCCAAGACCGGGCTCGACCCAGTGCTTC. Its translation: CASSPRPGSTQCF. The J gene is TRBJ2-5, the V gene TRBV2, with unresolved D. Germline CDR1 reads SNHLY; CDR2 reads FYNNEI. The CDR3 covers 13 residues.

This chain connects TRBV5-5 to TRBJ1-2; D is perhaps TRBD1 (5 bases). Per the germline V gene, CDR1 is SGHKS and CDR2 is YYEKEE (reference sequence). The V end was cut by 1 base, the J end by 6 bases, with 19 bases between. CDR3 length equals 16 residues. The CDR3 sequence is CASSLFKGQTLDGYTF. In nucleotides, the CDR3 is TGTGCCAGCAGCTTGTTTAAGGGGCAGACGCTTGATGGCTACACCTTC.

Notes on this clonotype: The junction differs from germline at one of its ends, possibly a read error. The CDR3 bases are TGTGCCAGGGACCGGGACAGTGAAGCCTTCTTT. Encoded protein: CARDRDSEAFF. The chain links TRBV19 to TRBJ1-1, with 7 bases lining up with TRBD1. The CDR3 loop spans 11 amino acids. The germline gives CDR1 LNHDA, CDR2 SQIVND (reference sequence).

This clonotype was detected only a few times. A much bigger clone sits one base away, suggesting this may be a read error. This CDR3 fails to terminate in the conserved phenylalanine or tryptophan, so it likely reflects a read error. The chain employs TRBV7-2 and TRBJ1-2; D possibly corresponds to TRBD1 (6 bases). Per the germline V gene, CDR1 is SGHTA and CDR2 is FQGNSA. The CDR3 has 14 residues. V shed 4 bases and J shed 6 bases, with 15 bases lying between them. The CDR3: CASSSGQWGNGYTL. The CDR3 DNA is TGTGCCAGCAGCTCCGGACAGTGGGGAAATGGCTACACCCTC.

V and J are TRBV6-1 and TRBJ2-3; D may match TRBD1 or TRBD2 (5 bases each). CDR3 length: 11 residues. CDR1 and CDR2 (germline): MNHNS, SASEGT. Trimming stripped 8 bases from V and 8 bases from J, with 11 bases between. In nucleotides, the CDR3 is TGTGCCAGCCAGCGGCAGGGTACGCAGTATTTT. It is translated as CASQRQGTQYF.

The chain uses TRBV25-1 and TRBJ2-5; D unclear. The CDR3 is 14 residues long. The germline V gene has CDR1 MGHDK and CDR2 SYGVNS. The germline V and J ends were trimmed by 1 base and 2 bases, with 8 bases remaining between them. The chain's CDR3 is CASSESSGQETQYF. The DNA for the CDR3 is TGTGCCAGCAGTGAATCCAGTGGGCAAGAGACCCAGTACTTC.

This clonotype was detected only once. The V and J genes are TRBV5-6 and TRBJ2-1, with a weak D call TRBD2 (5 bases). This CDR3 region has 12 residues. Germline values: CDR1 SGHDT, CDR2 YYEEEE. Trimming shortened V by 3 bases and J by 8 bases, and 9 bases separated the two germline ends. CDR3 nucleotide sequence: TGTGCCAGCAGCTGGAGCGGACATGAGCAGTTCTTC. Protein: CASSWSGHEQFF.

The V and J genes are TRBV6-2 or TRBV6-3 and TRBJ2-1; 10 bases agree with TRBD2. The CDR3 loop spans 17 amino acids. Germline loops: CDR1 MNHEY, CDR2 SVGEGT. J lost 8 bases, V lost 4 bases, and 14 bases had no gene match. CDR3 loop: CASSWNPSGSRYDEQFF. The CDR3 DNA reads TGTGCCAGCAGTTGGAACCCTAGCGGGAGTAGGTACGATGAGCAGTTCTTC.

The CDR3 nucleotides read TGTGCCAGCAGCTTAGTAGGGGACATTCAGTACTTC. Translating it yields CASSLVGDIQYF. This chain links TRBV7-2 with TRBJ2-4, with D possibly matching TRBD1 (5 bases). V gave up 1 base and J gave up 8 bases, with 6 bases separating them. This CDR3 region has 12 residues. Germline-derived CDR1 and CDR2 are SGHTA and FQGNSA.

This clonotype has at least ten counts. The chain carries TRBV4-2 and TRBJ1-5; D is possibly TRBD1 (5 bases). V dropped 1 base and J dropped 6 bases, with 13 bases sitting between them. Looked up from germline, CDR1 is LGHNA and CDR2 is YNFKEQ. CDR3 length equals 15 residues. DNA for the CDR3: TGTGCCAGCAGCCAAGGAGACGGGGGAGGTCAGCCCCAGCATTTT. Encoded protein: CASSQGDGGGQPQHF.

This clonotype was seen many times. This chain connects TRBV7-2 to TRBJ2-7; 8 nucleotides line up with TRBD1. Germline CDR1 SGHTA, CDR2 FQGNSA. The V and J ends lost 5 bases and 3 bases, in that order; junction bases with no gene match: 9. The CDR3 is 15 residues long. The CDR3 sequence: CASSTRQGNFYEQYF. In DNA, the CDR3 is TGTGCCAGCAGCACCCGACAGGGGAACTTCTACGAGCAGTACTTC.

The gene calls are TRBV7-2 and TRBJ2-2; D not certain. Germline CDR1 and CDR2: SGHTA and FQGNSA. Trimming cost V 7 bases and J 5 bases, with 11 bases left between them. The CDR3 totals 13 residues. CDR3 nucleotide sequence: TGTGCCAGCAACACACGGGTTACCGGGGAGCTGTTTTTT. It encodes CASNTRVTGELFF.

The sample holds many counts of this clonotype. The chain joins TRBV6-1 to TRBJ1-1; no definite D call. The V gene's germline CDR1 is MNHNS and CDR2 SASEGT. The CDR3 length is 13 residues. With 0 bases removed from V and 4 bases from J, the gap between germline ends came to 6 bases. The CDR3 spells CASSEAGFTEAFF. For the CDR3, the DNA is TGTGCCAGCAGTGAAGCAGGGTTCACTGAAGCTTTCTTT.

This clonotype has just a few counts. This sequence joins TRBV6-2 or TRBV6-3 and TRBJ1-4, with 10 bases that match TRBD1. The ends lost 2 bases at V and 8 bases at J; junction bases unmatched: 14. Germline-derived CDR1 and CDR2 are MNHEY and SVGEGT. The CDR3 is 18 amino acids. CDR3 residues: CASSYPHRDRGLAEKLFF. In nucleotides, the CDR3 is TGTGCCAGCAGTTACCCTCACCGGGACAGGGGCCTTGCGGAAAAACTGTTTTTT.

The V call is TRBV20-1, the J call TRBJ2-5; no clear D gene. Germline CDR1 and CDR2: DFQATT and SNEGSKA (reference sequence). The CDR3 spans 12 residues. V gave up 0 bases and J gave up 2 bases, with 4 bases separating them. The CDR3 DNA reads as TGCAGTGCTAGAGATCCTCAAGAGACCCAGTACTTC. It translates to CSARDPQETQYF.

This clonotype was counted a few times. One base away lies a much larger clone, so this may be a sequencing read error. V and J are TRBV4-1 and TRBJ1-6, with 10 bases that match TRBD1. Germline values: CDR1 MGHRA, CDR2 YSYEKL. The CDR3 contains 15 residues. The CDR3 region is CASSQDGQGGSLLHF. CDR3 in DNA: TGCGCCAGCAGCCAAGACGGACAGGGGGGTTCACTCCTCCACTTT.

A word on this clonotype: A much larger clone lies one base from this, so it may be a read error. This chain joins TRBV11-2 and TRBJ2-1, with TRBD1 matching over 9 bases. The CDR3 is 16 amino acids. The germline V gene has CDR1 SGHAT and CDR2 FQNNGV. The V segment lost 5 bases and the J segment 9 bases; nucleotides outside the gene matches: 14. CDR3 protein: CASSAEGTGRNSEQFF. CDR3 DNA: TGTGCCAGCAGCGCAGAGGGGACAGGGAGGAACAGTGAGCAGTTCTTC.

This clonotype occurred many times. The V call is TRBV6-1, the J call TRBJ2-3, with 11 bases that match TRBD1. The germline gives CDR1 MNHNS, CDR2 SASEGT. The CDR3 length is 15 residues. V shed 5 bases, J shed 4 bases, and the junction held 5 bases outside the gene matches. In DNA form, the CDR3 reads TGTGCCAGCAGTCTGGACAGGGGGCTGGCAGATACGCAGTATTTT. The encoded protein is CASSLDRGLADTQYF.

The V call is TRBV7-2, the J call TRBJ1-2; weak D call: TRBD1 (5 bases). Trimming cost V 5 bases and J 8 bases, with 18 bases left between them. Germline V lookup: CDR1 SGHTA, CDR2 FQGNSA. The CDR3 has 14 amino acids. The CDR3 sequence: CASSHDVGAGGYTF. CDR3 nucleotides: TGTGCCAGCAGCCATGATGTAGGGGCGGGCGGCTACACCTTC.

The rearrangement uses TRBV27 and TRBJ2-1; 9 bases align to TRBD1. Per the germline V gene, CDR1 is MNHEY and CDR2 is SMNVEV (reference sequence). The CDR3 sequence is 14 residues long. V was clipped by 2 bases and J by 9 bases; unmatched bases: 5. CDR3 residues: CASSLRGQGAEQFF. CDR3 in DNA: TGTGCCAGCAGTTTAAGGGGACAGGGCGCTGAGCAGTTCTTC.

The V call is TRBV10-3, the J call TRBJ2-3; TRBD2 is a possible D gene (5 bases). Trimming left V 2 bases short and J 0 bases short, with 6 bases between. The CDR3 sequence is 14 residues long. Germline CDR1 and CDR2: ENHRY and SYGVKD. The CDR3 spells CAISEGLSTDTQYF. CDR3 nucleotides: TGTGCCATCAGTGAGGGACTGAGCACAGATACGCAGTATTTT.

Concerning this clonotype: Mismatch with germline at one junction end may stem from a read error. The gene calls are TRBV5-1 and TRBJ1-2; TRBD1 matches 8 bases. Germline-derived CDR1 and CDR2 are SGHRS and YFSETQ. This CDR3 is 15 amino acids long. The CDR3 spells CASSPGTDRVYSYTF. Here the CDR3 DNA reads TGCGCCAGCAGCCCCGGGACGGACAGGGTCTATAGCTACACCTTC. Based on the CDR3 plus reference TRBV5-1 and TRBJ1-2, the full variable domain is KAGVTQTPRYLIKTRGQQVTLSCSPISGHRSVSWYQQTPGQGLQFLFEYFSETQRNKGNFPGRFSGRQFSNSRSEMNVSTLELGDSALYLCASSPGTDRVYSYTFGSGTRLTVV.

The chain joins TRBV19 to TRBJ1-2; 12 bases line up with TRBD1. The germline gives CDR1 LNHDA, CDR2 SQIVND (reference sequence). Trimming at V came to 5 bases and at J to 8 bases, leaving 9 bases not matched to a gene. This CDR3 spans 15 amino acids. CDR3 residues: CASSPGGQGAEGYTF. CDR3 nucleotides: TGTGCCAGTAGTCCGGGGGGACAGGGGGCGGAAGGCTACACCTTC.

The gene calls are TRBV24-1 and TRBJ1-5; 8 positions agree with TRBD1. V was clipped by 7 bases and J by 5 bases; unmatched bases: 6. CDR1 and CDR2 from the germline V gene are KGHDR and SFDVKD. The CDR3 is 14 residues long. CDR3 nucleotide sequence: TGTGCCACCAGCGGACAGGGAGGGTATCAGCCCCAGCATTTT. Protein sequence: CATSGQGGYQPQHF.

The chain uses TRBV10-3 and TRBJ2-2; unclear D gene. The V end was cut by 6 bases, the J end by 6 bases, with 8 bases between. Germline V lookup: CDR1 ENHRY, CDR2 SYGVKD. The CDR3 consists of 12 residues. The CDR3 loop reads CAISPSAGELFF. The CDR3 nucleotides read TGTGCCATCAGCCCTTCGGCCGGGGAGCTGTTTTTT.

This chain joins TRBV10-3 and TRBJ1-2, with no clear D. The V end lost 4 bases, the J end lost 2 bases, and 5 bases lay between the germline ends. The CDR3 sequence is 12 residues long. CDR1 is ENHRY, CDR2 SYGVKD, per germline. CDR3 DNA sequence: TGTGCCATCAGTGGGCAGAACTATGGCTACACCTTC. This translates into CAISGQNYGYTF.